Each of the 21 T cell receptor beta chains below was sequenced from the same sample in a study of T cell responses to AZD1222 COVID-19 vaccine (TCRdb year 2021). This specimen's time point label, per the study, means: baseline before first vaccination. The protocol used for the library was the immunoSEQ multiplex PCR assay. The table was pulled from immuneACCESS by TCRdb, which kept in-frame rearrangements only. Such tables lose some clones; where checked, under half of the loss comes from unresolved V genes, and the rest has no known cause. The sample table lists some 99,000 clones, nearly 90% of them with a count of one. The ten largest account for over 15% of the sample. Sample: peripheral blood, taken on day 0 of AZD1222 vaccination. The origin of the receptors is an adult in good health.

V and J are TRBV12-3 or TRBV12-4 and TRBJ1-1, with D tentatively TRBD1 (5 bases). V lost 6 bases and J lost 1, with 9 bases in between. CDR3 length: 13 amino acids. CDR3 amino acids: CASRPGPNTEAFF. The CDR3 DNA is TGTGCCAGCAGACCGGGACCGAACACTGAAGCTTTCTTT.

V usage is TRBV19 and J usage is TRBJ2-7; 9 bases are a match to TRBD2. This CDR3 is built from 14 residues. V lost 7 bases, J lost 5 bases, and 9 bases stayed unmatched. Germline V gene lookup returns CDR1 LNHDA and CDR2 SQIVND (reference sequence). The CDR3 sequence is CASTPASGKNEQYV. The DNA of the CDR3 is TGTGCCAGTACCCCGGCTAGCGGGAAAAACGAGCAGTACGTC.

This clone has a single count. This chain uses TRBV10-3 with TRBJ2-5; TRBD1 matches at 8 bases. Germline V lookup: CDR1 ENHRY, CDR2 SYGVKD. V gave up 6 bases and J gave up 5 bases; unmatched junction bases: 8. The CDR3 sequence is 14 residues long. CDR3 sequence: CAISGPGGGETQYF. The CDR3 DNA reads TGTGCCATCAGCGGCCCAGGGGGCGGGGAGACCCAGTACTTC.

The rearrangement joins TRBV11-1 to TRBJ2-1, with 8 positions matching TRBD2. The V and J ends lost 6 bases and 4 bases, in that order; junction bases with no gene match: 2. The CDR3 runs to 13 residues. Germline V gene sequence: CDR1 SGHAT, CDR2 FQDESV (reference sequence). The CDR3, as DNA: TGTGCCAGCAGAGGACTAGCTTACAATGAGCAGTTCTTC. It encodes CASRGLAYNEQFF.

The chain couples TRBV29-1 to TRBJ2-2, with D possibly being TRBD2 (6 bases). From germline, CDR1 is SQVTM and CDR2 ANQGSEA. CDR3 length: 14 amino acids. V was trimmed by 7 bases and J by 5 bases, leaving 17 bases between them. The DNA for the CDR3 is TGCAGCGCCGGAGCCGGGGGTCGGACCGGGGAGCTGTTTTTT. Translation: CSAGAGGRTGELFF.

V and J are TRBV5-4 and TRBJ2-1; 8 bases match TRBD1. Germline values: CDR1 SGHNT, CDR2 YYREEE (reference sequence). This CDR3 has 15 amino acids. J gave up 5 bases and V 1 base, and 5 bases lay outside the gene matches. CDR3 sequence reads: CASSLIRTGNNEQFF. The CDR3 bases are TGTGCCAGCAGCTTGATTCGGACAGGGAACAATGAGCAGTTCTTC.

V gene TRBV6-6 combines with J gene TRBJ1-2; D is possibly TRBD1 (5 bases). V dropped 0 bases and J dropped 4 bases, with 12 bases sitting between them. Germline V gene lookup returns CDR1 MNHNY and CDR2 SVGAGI (reference sequence). This CDR3 region has 15 residues. This CDR3 is CASSYSGGSTYGYTF. The CDR3 DNA reads as TGTGCCAGCAGTTACTCGGGGGGGAGTACCTATGGCTACACCTTC.

The chain joins TRBV9 to TRBJ2-3; 12 bases fit TRBD2. The length of the CDR3 is 16 residues. The V gene end was trimmed by 3 bases and the J gene end by 4 bases; junction bases not matched to a gene: 6. Germline CDR1 reads SGDLS; CDR2 reads YYNGEE. CDR3 in amino acids: CASSATLAGGPDTQYF. CDR3 coding DNA: TGTGCCAGCAGCGCTACCCTAGCGGGAGGGCCAGATACGCAGTATTTT.

The J gene is TRBJ2-5, the V gene TRBV19; TRBD1 matches 10 bases. Germline CDR1 is LNHDA and CDR2 is SQIVND (reference sequence). Germline trimming cut 5 bases from V and 1 base from J; bases unmatched to any gene: 4. This CDR3 has 15 amino acids. CDR3 sequence reads: CASSLDRGAQETQYF. For the CDR3, the DNA is TGTGCCAGTAGTCTGGACAGGGGGGCCCAAGAGACCCAGTACTTC.

This chain joins TRBV5-5 and TRBJ2-4; 9 bases are a match to TRBD1. The CDR3 has 16 residues. V dropped 0 bases and J dropped 7; count of bases not matched to a gene: 8. Germline V gene sequence: CDR1 SGHKS, CDR2 YYEKEE (reference sequence). The CDR3 sequence: CASSLAAGTGLNIQYF. The CDR3 DNA is TGTGCCAGCAGCTTGGCCGCCGGGACAGGGCTTAACATTCAGTACTTC.

V and J are TRBV6-5 and TRBJ1-4; D is uncertain. This CDR3 has 15 residues. Trimming took 0 bases from V and 7 from J, leaving 12 bases between them. Germline lookup yields CDR1 MNHEY and CDR2 SVGAGI. CDR3 in amino acids: CASSYSPARGEKLFF. Written as DNA, the CDR3 is TGTGCCAGCAGTTACTCTCCGGCACGAGGTGAAAAACTGTTTTTT.

Comments on this clone: Compared with germline, one end of the junction differs, possibly owing to a read error. The chain has TRBV19 and TRBJ1-1; 7 bases agree with TRBD1. In germline, CDR1 is LNHDA, CDR2 SQIVND (reference sequence). This CDR3 contains 15 residues. The CDR3 loop is CASTILQGRGTEAFF. In nucleotides, the CDR3 is TGTGCCAGTACTATACTACAGGGGAGAGGCACTGAAGCTTTCTTT.

The gene calls are TRBV5-1 and TRBJ2-3; D call uncertain. Germline lookup yields CDR1 SGHRS and CDR2 YFSETQ. V lost 3 bases to trimming and J lost 5 bases, with 16 bases between them. CDR3 size: 15 residues. CDR3 sequence reads: CASSSRTDFGDTQYF. The CDR3 DNA reads as TGCGCCAGCAGCTCCCGAACCGACTTTGGAGATACGCAGTATTTT. Full variable domain (rest looked up from reference TRBV5-1 and TRBJ2-3): KAGVTQTPRYLIKTRGQQVTLSCSPISGHRSVSWYQQTPGQGLQFLFEYFSETQRNKGNFPGRFSGRQFSNSRSEMNVSTLELGDSALYLCASSSRTDFGDTQYFGPGTRLTVL.

The rearrangement links TRBV12-3 or TRBV12-4 to TRBJ1-5; no firm D call. This CDR3 spans 13 amino acids. V lost 0 bases, J lost 1 base, and 1 base lay in between. CDR3 amino acids: CASSLASNQPQHF. Here the CDR3 DNA reads TGTGCCAGCAGTTTAGCCAGCAATCAGCCCCAGCATTTT.

The rearrangement links TRBV20-1 to TRBJ1-2; no reliable D call. Trimming left V 6 bases short and J 4 bases short, with 9 bases between. The CDR3 has 11 amino acids. Per germline, CDR1 DFQATT and CDR2 SNEGSKA (reference sequence). The CDR3 reads CSARSIYGYTF. Here the CDR3 DNA reads TGCAGTGCCCGTTCTATCTATGGCTACACCTTC.

The CDR3 protein is CASSITGNTIYF. CDR3 nucleotide sequence: TGTGCCAGCAGTATCACTGGAAACACCATATATTTT. This rearrangement joins TRBV28 to TRBJ1-3, with unresolved D. V was cut by 5 bases and J by 2 bases, with 4 bases left in between. This CDR3 has 12 amino acids. CDR1 and CDR2 (germline): MDHEN, SYDVKM.

CDR3 region: CASSLVGTNTGELFF. CDR3 nucleotides: TGTGCCAGCAGCTTAGTCGGGACTAACACCGGGGAGCTGTTTTTT. The rearrangement uses TRBV7-2 and TRBJ2-2, with D maybe TRBD2 (6 bases). Germline V gene data show CDR1 as SGHTA and CDR2 as FQGNSA. V lost 1 base and J 2 bases, leaving 8 bases between the germline ends. CDR3 length: 15 residues.

The chain employs TRBV11-3 and TRBJ2-7, with D hard to call. The V gene lost 3 bases and the J gene lost 3 bases, with 15 bases spanning the gap. The CDR3 runs 15 residues. Germline CDR1 is SGHNT and CDR2 is YENEEA. CDR3 coding DNA: TGTGCCAGCAGCTTTCGGTCGACACCACTCTACGAGCAGTACTTC. This encodes CASSFRSTPLYEQYF. Full variable domain (remainder filled in from reference TRBV11-3 and TRBJ2-7): EAGVVQSPRYKIIEKKQPVAFWCNPISGHNTLYWYLQNLGQGPELLIRYENEEAVDDSQLPKDRFSAERLKGVDSTLKIQPAELGDSAVYLCASSFRSTPLYEQYFGPGTRLTVT.

This clone appeared once. The V gene is TRBV7-2, the J gene TRBJ2-1; 12 nucleotides align to TRBD2. Germline V gene data show CDR1 as SGHTA and CDR2 as FQGNSA. CDR3 length equals 16 residues. V gave up 5 bases and J gave up 9 bases; unmatched junction bases: 11. CDR3 amino acids: CASSERLAGDWGEQFF. The CDR3 DNA reads TGTGCCAGCAGCGAAAGACTAGCGGGAGATTGGGGTGAGCAGTTCTTC.

This chain joins TRBV6-2 or TRBV6-3 and TRBJ1-2; 7 bases match TRBD1. The V and J ends lost 5 bases and 4 bases, in that order; junction bases with no gene match: 4. This CDR3 spans 13 amino acids. CDR1 and CDR2 from the germline V gene are MNHEY and SVGEGT. As DNA, the CDR3 is TGTGCCAGCAGTCCGGACAGGTTCTATGGCTACACCTTC. It translates to CASSPDRFYGYTF.

The chain recombines TRBV12-5 with TRBJ1-5; 7 nucleotides match TRBD1. From germline, CDR1 is LGHNT and CDR2 FRNRAP. The CDR3 is made up of 15 amino acids. The V and J ends lost 1 base and 2 bases, in that order; junction bases with no gene match: 2. This CDR3 reads CASGLGRGGNQPQHF. The CDR3 nucleotides are TGTGCTAGTGGTTTGGGCAGGGGGGGCAATCAGCCCCAGCATTTT.